This TCR beta chain was sequenced for a study of beta chain features in type 1 diabetes. Study-level points and caveats: Short templates might get an advantage during PCR, and this would be equal in patients and controls.

Donors contributed one heparinised blood draw apiece, averaging about 120 mL. Worth noting for this clone: Its antigen is still unknown.

Expressed TCRB transcripts were sequenced, since all the RNA that had been isolated was reverse transcribed. TCRdb's table, derived via immunoSEQ multiplex PCR, lists solely in-frame clones and lacks some. The repertoire holds hundreds of thousands of clones, with around 15% as singletons. The receptor was isolated from a man between 18 and 29 years old in good health. The specimen sequenced was naive CD4+ T cells from blood.

CDR3 protein: CASSPGQGFYGYTF. CDR3 DNA: TGTGCCAGCAGCCCCGGACAGGGATTCTATGGCTACACCTTC. This sequence joins TRBV7-2 and TRBJ1-2, with 8 bases fitting TRBD1. Germline CDR1 is SGHTA and CDR2 is FQGNSA. V lost 5 bases, J lost 4 bases, and 6 bases stayed unmatched. CDR3 length: 14 residues.